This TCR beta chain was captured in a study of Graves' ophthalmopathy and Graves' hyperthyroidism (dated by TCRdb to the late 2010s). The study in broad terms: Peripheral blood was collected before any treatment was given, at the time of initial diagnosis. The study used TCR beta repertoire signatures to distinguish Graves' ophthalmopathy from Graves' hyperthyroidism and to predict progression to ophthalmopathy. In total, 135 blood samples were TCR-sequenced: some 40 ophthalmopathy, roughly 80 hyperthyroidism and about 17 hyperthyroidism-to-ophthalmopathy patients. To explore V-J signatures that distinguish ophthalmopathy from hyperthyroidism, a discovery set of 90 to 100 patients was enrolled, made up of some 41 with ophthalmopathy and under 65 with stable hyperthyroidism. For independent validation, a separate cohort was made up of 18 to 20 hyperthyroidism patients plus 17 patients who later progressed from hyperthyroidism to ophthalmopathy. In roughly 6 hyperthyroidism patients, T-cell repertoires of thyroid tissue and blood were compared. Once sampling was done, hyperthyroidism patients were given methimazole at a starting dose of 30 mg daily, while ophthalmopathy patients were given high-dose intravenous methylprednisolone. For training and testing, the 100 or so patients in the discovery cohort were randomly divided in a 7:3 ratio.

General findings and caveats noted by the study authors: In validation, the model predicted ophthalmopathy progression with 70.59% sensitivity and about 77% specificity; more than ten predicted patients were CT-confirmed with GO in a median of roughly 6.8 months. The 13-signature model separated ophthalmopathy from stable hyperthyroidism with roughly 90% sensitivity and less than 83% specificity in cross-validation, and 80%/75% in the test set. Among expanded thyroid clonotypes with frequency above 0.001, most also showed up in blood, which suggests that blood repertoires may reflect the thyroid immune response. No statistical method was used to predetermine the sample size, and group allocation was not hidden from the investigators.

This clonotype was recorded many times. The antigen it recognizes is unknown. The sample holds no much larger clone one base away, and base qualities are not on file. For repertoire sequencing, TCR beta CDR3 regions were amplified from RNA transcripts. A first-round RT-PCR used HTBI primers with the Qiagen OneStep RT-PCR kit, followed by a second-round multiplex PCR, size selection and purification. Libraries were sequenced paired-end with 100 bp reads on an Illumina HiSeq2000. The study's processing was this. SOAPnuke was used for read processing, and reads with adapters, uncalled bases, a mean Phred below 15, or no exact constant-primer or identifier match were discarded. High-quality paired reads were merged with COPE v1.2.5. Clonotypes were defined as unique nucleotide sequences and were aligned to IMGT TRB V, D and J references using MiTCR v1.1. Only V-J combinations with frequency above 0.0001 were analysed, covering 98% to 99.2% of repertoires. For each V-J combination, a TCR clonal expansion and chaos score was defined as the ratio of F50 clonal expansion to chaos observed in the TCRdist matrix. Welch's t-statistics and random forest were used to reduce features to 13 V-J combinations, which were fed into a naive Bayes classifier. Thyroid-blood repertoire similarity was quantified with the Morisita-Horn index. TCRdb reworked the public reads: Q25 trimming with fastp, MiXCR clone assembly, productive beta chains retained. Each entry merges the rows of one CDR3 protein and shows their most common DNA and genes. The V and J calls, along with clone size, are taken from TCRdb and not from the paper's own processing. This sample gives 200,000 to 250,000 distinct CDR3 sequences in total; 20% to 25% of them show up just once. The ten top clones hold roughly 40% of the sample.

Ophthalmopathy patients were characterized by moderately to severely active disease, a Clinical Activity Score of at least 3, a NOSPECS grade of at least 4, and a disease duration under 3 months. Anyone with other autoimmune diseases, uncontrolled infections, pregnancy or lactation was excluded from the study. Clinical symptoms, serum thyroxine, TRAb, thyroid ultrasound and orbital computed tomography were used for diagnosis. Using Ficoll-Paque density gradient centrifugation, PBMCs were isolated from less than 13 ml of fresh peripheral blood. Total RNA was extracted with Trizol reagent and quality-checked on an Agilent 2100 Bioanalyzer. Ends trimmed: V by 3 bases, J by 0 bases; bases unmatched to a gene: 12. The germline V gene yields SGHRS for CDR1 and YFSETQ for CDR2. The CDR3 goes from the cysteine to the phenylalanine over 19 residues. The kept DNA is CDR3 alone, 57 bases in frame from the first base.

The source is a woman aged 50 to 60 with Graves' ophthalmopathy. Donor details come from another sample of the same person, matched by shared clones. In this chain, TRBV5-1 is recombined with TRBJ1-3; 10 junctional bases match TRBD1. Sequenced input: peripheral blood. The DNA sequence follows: TGCGCCAGCAGCTATTCCGGGACAGGGGTCACTTCCTCTGGAAACACCATATATTTT. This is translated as CASSYSGTGVTSSGNTIYF.